Presented here are 14 T cell receptor beta chains from one specimen sequenced in a study of T cells of healthy individuals. TCRdb re-called the 5' RACE reads through MiXCR, storing one row per CDR3 protein. The profile covers about 60,000 distinct CDR3 sequences, with about 17% appearing a single time and around 4.5% taken by the ten largest. The source of these receptors is a human donor in good health.

This clonotype came up once. The rearrangement joins TRBV6-1 to TRBJ2-5; D unclear. Trimming cost V 1 base and J 5 bases, with 11 bases left between them. This CDR3 contains 14 residues. CDR1 is MNHNS and CDR2 is SASEGT in the germline V gene. The CDR3 sequence: CASSEGLTWETQYF. CDR3 nucleotides: TGTGCCAGCAGTGAAGGCCTGACGTGGGAGACCCAGTACTTC.

The chain is built from TRBV7-9 and TRBJ2-1; D uncertain. V was clipped by 5 bases and J by 12 bases, with 17 bases between them. This CDR3 comprises 13 residues. Germline CDR1 and CDR2: SEHNR and FQNEAQ (reference sequence). As DNA, the CDR3 is TGTGCCAGCAGCCCAAAGGCGCGCACCACGCAGTTCTTC. Translating it yields CASSPKARTTQFF.

This sequence joins TRBV10-3 and TRBJ2-1; 7 positions agree with TRBD1. CDR3 length: 13 residues. CDR1 is ENHRY and CDR2 is SYGVKD in the germline V gene. With 9 bases clipped from V and 9 bases from J, the junction kept 11 bases outside the gene matches. The CDR3 bases are TGTGCCATGCAGATCGACAGGGTGGCTGAGCAGTTCTTC. Protein product: CAMQIDRVAEQFF.

The sample holds many counts of this clonotype. The chain is built from TRBV7-2 and TRBJ2-1; the match to TRBD2 covers 7 bases. The CDR3 covers 14 residues. CDR1 is SGHTA, CDR2 FQGNSA, per germline. The junction had 3 bases not matched to a gene; V was cut back by 2 bases and J by 5 bases. The CDR3 DNA sequence: TGTGCCAGCAGCTTATGGGGGGGGGACAATGAGCAGTTCTTC. Residues: CASSLWGGDNEQFF.

This clonotype was detected a few times. The chain has TRBV4-1 and TRBJ1-5; possibly TRBD1 for D (6 bases). The V and J ends lost 0 bases and 4 bases respectively, with 10 bases between them. The germline CDR1 and CDR2 sequences are MGHRA and YSYEKL. The CDR3 is made up of 15 amino acids. CDR3 bases: TGCGCCAGCAGCCAAGAAAAAGGGGGAAATCAGCCCCAGCATTTT. This translates into CASSQEKGGNQPQHF.

The rearrangement links TRBV5-1 to TRBJ2-2, with TRBD2 identical over 8 bases. J lost 0 bases, V lost 5 bases, and 6 bases had no gene match. Germline V lookup: CDR1 SGHRS, CDR2 YFSETQ. This CDR3 is built from 16 residues. The CDR3 loop is CASRAASGPNTGELFF. CDR3 bases: TGCGCCAGCAGGGCAGCTAGCGGGCCGAACACCGGGGAGCTGTTTTTT. The entire variable domain, with the rest obtained from reference TRBV5-1 and TRBJ2-2, is as follows: KAGVTQTPRYLIKTRGQQVTLSCSPISGHRSVSWYQQTPGQGLQFLFEYFSETQRNKGNFPGRFSGRQFSNSRSEMNVSTLELGDSALYLCASRAASGPNTGELFFGEGSRLTVL.

This clonotype has a handful of counts. The rearrangement joins TRBV12-3 or TRBV12-4 to TRBJ2-5; 7 nucleotides agree with TRBD1. The V gene end was trimmed by 6 bases and the J gene end by 4 bases; junction bases not matched to a gene: 11. The CDR3 has 15 amino acids. CDR3 nucleotides: TGTGCCAGCAGCCCAGGGACAGCCTCGGGAGAGACCCAGTACTTC. Translated: CASSPGTASGETQYF.

The chain uses TRBV7-9 and TRBJ1-1, with a tentative D call TRBD1 (5 bases). V was pared by 6 bases and J by 0 bases, with 14 bases between. The V gene's germline CDR1 is SEHNR and CDR2 FQNEAQ (reference sequence). The CDR3 totals 15 residues. CDR3 coding DNA: TGTGCCAGCAGACATCCGGGACCGATGAACACTGAAGCTTTCTTT. Its protein is CASRHPGPMNTEAFF.

This clonotype was counted between two and nine times. This chain joins TRBV4-1 and TRBJ2-1; no clear D gene. The V and J ends lost 3 bases and 9 bases respectively, with 9 bases between them. CDR3 size: 12 residues. Germline assignment: CDR1 MGHRA and CDR2 YSYEKL. This chain's CDR3 is CASSHDWGEQFF. In DNA form, the CDR3 reads TGCGCCAGCAGCCACGACTGGGGTGAGCAGTTCTTC.

This clonotype was picked up a small number of times. The rearrangement links TRBV2 to TRBJ2-7, with TRBD2 identical over 11 bases. This CDR3 has 17 residues. Looked up from germline, CDR1 is SNHLY and CDR2 is FYNNEI. The J segment lost 0 bases and the V segment lost 4 bases, leaving 8 bases of the junction unmatched. CDR3 sequence (DNA): TGTGCCAGCAGTGTTAATAGCGGGAGGGGAAGCTCCTACGAGCAGTACTTC. It yields the protein CASSVNSGRGSSYEQYF.

The gene calls are TRBV29-1 and TRBJ2-3; D might be TRBD2 (5 bases). The CDR3 length is 14 residues. Trimming took 4 bases from V and 0 from J, leaving 11 bases between them. CDR1 is SQVTM, CDR2 ANQGSEA, per germline. For the CDR3, the DNA is TGCAGCGTTGTGAAACGGACTAGCACAGATACGCAGTATTTT. This encodes CSVVKRTSTDTQYF.

A word on this clonotype: This may be a read error, as it is one base from a much larger clone. This chain uses TRBV11-2 with TRBJ2-4, with TRBD2 identical over 16 bases. The CDR3 length is 16 residues. V lost 6 bases to trimming and J lost 13 bases; unmatched junction nucleotides: 12. Germline V gene lookup returns CDR1 SGHAT and CDR2 FQNNGV. CDR3 residues: CASRGLAGGPVGEQYF. The DNA for the CDR3 is TGTGCCAGCAGGGGACTAGCGGGGGGGCCAGTGGGTGAGCAGTACTTC.

This clonotype was seen repeatedly, ten times or more. DNA for the CDR3: TGTGCCACCTATACAGGGACCACTGAAGCTTTCTTT. Protein sequence: CATYTGTTEAFF. The rearrangement links TRBV5-4 to TRBJ1-1; the D gene is possibly TRBD1 (6 bases). The CDR3 length is 12 residues. Germline values: CDR1 SGHNT, CDR2 YYREEE (reference sequence). V lost 9 bases to trimming and J lost 4 bases, with 13 bases between them.

This clonotype turned up a few times. The gene calls are TRBV7-2 and TRBJ2-2, with 14 bases identical to TRBD2. The CDR3 has 16 residues. Germline V gene lookup returns CDR1 SGHTA and CDR2 FQGNSA. The V gene end was trimmed by 3 bases and the J gene end by 8 bases; junction bases not matched to a gene: 5. The CDR3: CASSFRLAGGKGELFF. The CDR3 nucleotides read TGTGCCAGCAGCTTCCGACTAGCGGGAGGGAAGGGGGAGCTGTTTTTT.